Included here is one T cell receptor (beta chain) sequence, with context. TCR beta CDR3 region amplification was performed from RNA transcripts. HTBI primers were used for first-round RT-PCR of the TCR CDR3. TCRdb recomputed calls from the multiplex PCR reads with MiXCR, one row per CDR3 protein. Of about 560,000 distinct CDR3 sequences listed, approximately 16% are singletons. Absence of ophthalmopathy progression within 18 months defined stable Graves' hyperthyroidism. The hyperthyroidism patients had all been newly diagnosed, and their disease duration was under 2 months. Their ages ranged from 18 to 65 years. The authors obtained PBMCs from about 9 ml of fresh peripheral blood. This CDR3 is 16 amino acids long. V dropped 3 bases and J dropped 13; count of bases not matched to a gene: 13. The germline CDR1 and CDR2 sequences are LNHDA and SQIVND (reference sequence). The entry originates in a study of T cells in Graves' hyperthyroidism and ophthalmopathy.

Material for sequencing was blood. The genes are TRBV19 and TRBJ1-6, with 9 positions matching TRBD1. This receptor was obtained from a woman between 18 and 29 years old with Graves' hyperthyroidism. The CDR3 sequence is CASSIYEGTGSIPLHF. The CDR3 nucleotides are TGTGCCAGTAGTATCTATGAGGGGACAGGGAGTATTCCCCTCCACTTT.